This TCR beta chain was sequenced during a study of cytomegalovirus exposure and HLA in healthy donors. Whole-study results and caveats: Common viral pathogens seemed, in a later analysis, to connect with several of the most significant clusters.

Details on this clone: Its matching antigen is unknown.

The V gene's germline CDR1 is MDHEN and CDR2 SYDVKM. V was clipped by 2 bases and J by 1 base, with 11 bases between them. CDR3 length: 16 amino acids. PCR used 60 Vbeta primers and 13 Jbeta primers. Profiled with immunoSEQ multiplex PCR; TCRdb holds only in-frame clones, not every one. This table has fewer than 250,000 clones, around 86% appearing once. The source of this sequence is a woman aged 50 to 60 in good health and CMV-seropositive. Material: PBMCs. The gene calls are TRBV28 and TRBJ1-4; D unclear. DNA of the CDR3: TGTGCCAGCAGTTTACCCGCGCCGGTAACTAATGAAAAACTGTTTTTT. Its protein product is CASSLPAPVTNEKLFF.